One TCR beta chain is described in this entry. The clone's antigen remains unknown. No base quality information exists; no much larger clone differs at one position. The CDR3 regions of human TCRbeta chains were analyzed by immunosequencing. As for the authors' bioinformatics: TCRs in the repertoires were matched against a reference library of SARS-CoV-2-specific TCRs that had been generated with the MIRA antigen-specificity platform. Breadth was defined as the fraction of unique TCRs that were SARS-CoV-2-associated. Depth was defined as the fraction of total T cells that were SARS-CoV-2-associated. Using the MIRA data, each spike-specific TCR was assigned both to the spike region to which the TCR was reactive and to a CD4 or CD8 class. Log10-transformed breadth and depth values were compared by one-way ANOVA with Sidak's multiple comparisons tests. TCRdb mirrors the immuneACCESS table, restricted to in-frame sequences. Some clones are absent from its copies; in checked studies, under half trace to an unresolved V gene, and the reason for the others is unknown. For V, J and clone size, that table is used; D and trimming come from the DNA. The sample contains 40,000 to 50,000 clones, about 91% of them found a single time. The ten largest clones add up to around 25% of the sample.

Per the publication, the time point label means: about 28 days (+/-7) after the second vaccine dose. AZD1222 recipients whose second dose came at about 4 weeks and those whose second dose came at about 12 weeks were combined into one group, since spike-specific TCR depth and breadth did not differ between the two schedules. Vaccinee samples came from UK trials COV001 and COV002, including a single-blind randomized controlled phase 2/3 trial of AZD1222 (ChAdOx1 nCoV-19) in healthy adults. Trial participant PBMC samples were collected at day 0 and day 28 after the second dose for TCRbeta chain sequencing. This record comes from a study of T cell responses to AZD1222 COVID-19 vaccine (dated by TCRdb to the early 2020s). About the full investigation: A total of 230 to 250 trial participants underwent TCR sequencing, of whom around 210 had received two doses of AZD1222 and some 25 had received two doses of the MenACWY control vaccine. Enrollment into the trials was organized by age into subgroups of 18-55, 56-69 and 70-plus years, and those subgroups contained roughly 150, 30 and 60 TCR-sequenced participants, respectively.

V is clipped by 6 bases and J by 8 bases, and the sequence between their germline boundaries is 19 bases long. The CDR3 sequence holds 15 residues, the cysteine and phenylalanine included. The kept DNA is CDR3 alone, 45 bases in frame from the first base. CDR1 LNHDA and CDR2 SQIVND were looked up in the germline V gene (reference sequence). Study-level results and caveats: Because no samples from the day 14 peak response were available, repertoires could be characterized only after the peak T cell response. Reportedly, almost half of the unique spike-specific TCRs recognized epitopes lying outside the regions that are mutated in the B.1.351 and B.1.1.7 variants. After two AZD1222 doses, both the breadth and the depth of spike-specific TCRs were significantly higher than at day 0 and than in MenACWY recipients. The vaccine-associated CD4 TCRs covered the entire spike protein, and the dominant responses fell in regions 160-218 and 743-854. Conclusions about previously exposed vaccinees are limited, since just a handful of AZD1222 recipients were seropositive for SARS-CoV-2 at baseline. Most participants were white British and females outnumbered males, and the authors suggested that clonal diversity may have been underestimated. In the small 56-69-year group, the increase in depth fell short of significance, most likely because of low power.

The sequenced sample was peripheral blood, obtained 28 days after the second AZD1222 dose. The chain employs TRBV19 and TRBJ1-4, with the D gene too uncertain to name. This clonotype was obtained from an adult who received the AZD1222 COVID-19 vaccine. Read as DNA, the sequence is TGTGCCAGTAGGCTCATGTCGGATGCCGGCGAAAAACTGTTTTTT. Its protein product is CASRLMSDAGEKLFF.